The clone carrying this TCR beta chain has a count of ten or more. Naive CD8 T cells were sorted as CD8+CD4-CCR7+CD45RA+. Bulk TCR libraries were made with methods that had been previously described and with listed TCR primers. In TCRdb, the PCR reads were re-called with MiXCR into one record per CDR3 protein. The table records about 640,000 distinct CDR3 sequences, about 20% of them present only once. The CDR3 spans 13 residues. The germline V gene has CDR1 SGDLS and CDR2 YYNGEE. The trim removed 4 bases at V and 4 bases at J, leaving 2 bases unmatched. The record originates from a study of molecular identifiers for immune sequencing clone quantification.

The rearrangement joins TRBV9 to TRBJ1-1; TRBD1 matches 9 bases. The TCR comes from a human donor in good health. Some libraries in this study had Jurkat cell RNA spiked in. Sequencing was done on a sample of naive CD8+ T cells from blood, with Jurkat cell RNA spiked in. Subset defined: FACS-sorted CD8+CD4-CCR7+CD45RA+ naive T cells. The CDR3 loop is CASSSGQGTEAFF. CDR3 in DNA: TGTGCCAGCAGCTCGGGACAGGGCACTGAAGCTTTCTTT. The complete variable domain, with remaining parts taken from reference TRBV9 and TRBJ1-1, reads DSGVTQTPKHLITATGQRVTLRCSPRSGDLSVYWYQQSLDQGLQFLIQYYNGEERAKGNILERFSAQQFPDLHSELNLSSLELGDSALYFCASSSGQGTEAFFGQGTRLTVV.